This record looks at one T cell receptor (beta chain) sequence and its context. Method: immunoSEQ multiplex PCR; TCRdb's copy keeps in-frame clones and lacks some. The sample gives some 120,000 clones, more than 80% of which show up once; approximately 37% is in the top ten. The sample is drawn from a study of control samples from healthy donors and cancer patients. Germline assignment: CDR1 SGHTA and CDR2 FQGNSA. The CDR3 is made up of 14 amino acids. V trimming: 1 base; J trimming: 4 bases; junction bases outside the gene matches: 1. Specimen: blood. The genes are TRBV7-2 and TRBJ2-5; 9 nucleotides align to TRBD2. This sequence was found in a man between 50 and 59 years old in good health. The CDR3 is CASSLVLAGETQYF. The CDR3 bases are TGTGCCAGCAGCTTAGTACTAGCGGGAGAGACCCAGTACTTC.